This TCR beta chain was recovered during a study of blood T cell repertoires in COVID-19. For the study at large: COVID-19 samples collected from the United States, Italy and Spain covered acute and convalescent phases. PBMCs, B-cell-depleted T cells, or T cells provided the cDNA or gDNA that made up the material.

All recovered Cohort 3 donors got two negative PCRs, got clearance, or saw symptom resolution. This clone was found once. Trimming took 7 bases from V and 0 from J, leaving 8 bases between them. This CDR3 comprises 13 residues. In germline, CDR1 is MNHEY, CDR2 SVGAGI. Clones were sequenced by immunoSEQ multiplex PCR, and TCRdb holds only the in-frame ones, with some missing. The profile covers 200,000 to 250,000 clones, with over 65% appearing a single time and approximately 3.1% taken by the ten largest. Sequenced material: PBMCs or T cells enriched from blood (not recorded which). The V call is TRBV6-5, the J call TRBJ2-3; possibly TRBD2 for D (6 bases). The source of this sequence is an older woman who had recovered from COVID-19. Here the CDR3 reads CASKGLSTDTQYF. The CDR3 DNA is TGTGCCAGCAAGGGACTCAGCACAGATACGCAGTATTTT.